Included here is one T cell receptor beta chain sequence, with context. Its antigen is undetermined. The time point here: baseline pretreatment blood. Treatment defined: 15 Gy SBRT to primary tumor, nephrectomy 4 weeks later. This sample is drawn from a study of radiation and T cells in renal cell carcinoma. Study-wide results and caveats: Baseline intratumoral clonotype presence is unknown without pretreatment biopsies.

Profiling relied on immunoSEQ multiplex PCR, and the TCRdb table lists in-frame clones only, not all of them. Here the sample spans 120,000 to 150,000 clones, 83% being singletons. The sample consisted of blood, taken from a patient whose treatment included radiotherapy and nephrectomy. The TCR comes from a woman aged 45-60 years with renal cell carcinoma.

CDR3 loop: CASSKWRGSTDTQYF. CDR3 DNA sequence: TGTGCCAGCAGTAAGTGGCGGGGGAGCACAGATACGCAGTATTTT. The chain has TRBV6-1 and TRBJ2-3; 7 bases align to TRBD2. The V gene's germline CDR1 is MNHNS and CDR2 SASEGT. The V gene end was trimmed by 5 bases and the J gene end by 0 bases; junction bases not matched to a gene: 5. The CDR3 runs 15 residues.